This TCR beta chain is from a study of blood T cells in healthy people across ages (dated by TCRdb to between 2015 and 2017). As for the study more broadly: Template switching captured roughly one uniquely barcoded TCR beta cDNA molecule per two T cells in model experiments. Donors of different ages were randomly distributed across sequencing lanes to avoid experimental bias. Using the same blood draw, the study looked at two additional independent replicas of 1 million unique cDNA reads for two donors, one aged 18 to 30 and the other aged 80 or older. Age-related changes in TCR beta repertoire diversity were measured in the study by deep sequencing normalized with unique cDNA molecular identifiers. The donors were split into four age groups: young (average about 16 years), middle-aged (nearly 40), aged (62) and long-lived (under 85). Study-level results and caveats: Observed TCR beta diversity per million T cells fell roughly linearly with age, and a significant reduction was already apparent by age roughly 40. Observed TCR beta diversity correlated strongly with the percentage of naive T cells measured by flow cytometry. The long-lived group showed more naive CD4+ T cells, fewer expanded clones and increased TCR diversity than the aged group, suggesting age selection. Since profiling was done on bulk unsorted PBMCs, naive and antigen-experienced compartments could not be conclusively compared. Because the CMV infection status of the donors was unknown, age-related changes in expanded clonotypes may potentially have been confounded. Total diversity estimates from one million sequenced T cells were considered lower bounds and underestimates.

Donors were about 36 systemically healthy Caucasian individuals from Russia aged roughly 6 to 90 years. Each donor gave around 9.9 milliliters of peripheral blood, collected into EDTA-treated Vacutainer tubes. Ficoll-Paque density-gradient centrifugation was used to isolate PBMCs, with at least 6.5 million per sample. Total RNA, at least 5 micrograms per sample, was extracted from PBMCs with Trizol reagent. For every donor, flow cytometry on a PBMC aliquot measured the percentage of naive CD45RAhigh/CD27high T cells. Comment on this clonotype: Its antigen has not been determined. Base quality data are lacking; no much larger clone is found one base away.

Cut back by 0 bases and 4 bases, the V and J ends lie 9 bases apart. CDR1 and CDR2, looked up from the germline V gene (reference sequence), are GTSNPN and SVGIG. Measured from the cysteine to the phenylalanine, the CDR3 is 13 residues long. Only CDR3 DNA is held: 39 bases, read in frame from base 1. Libraries were prepared through 5' RACE. Sequencing was performed on an Illumina HiSeq 2500. A second PCR of roughly 7 to 11 cycles was performed with a sample-barcoded 5' primer and a J-beta primer mix. Each TCR beta cDNA molecule received a unique molecular identifier from a template-switch 5' adaptor carrying 12 random nucleotides. Each sample yielded at least 3 million CDR3-containing paired-end reads. All of the RNA was converted into first-strand cDNA using the Mint cDNA synthesis kit, with a TRBC-specific oligonucleotide serving as the primer. Following uracil-DNA glycosylase treatment, all cDNA underwent a first 18-cycle PCR with the universal primers M1SS and BC2_uni_R. The study's processing was this. Each sample was normalized by randomly selecting 1 million high-quality reads, each carrying a distinct molecular identifier. Instead of being binned into consensus sequences, reads with shared molecular identifiers were discarded. CDR3 identification, clonotype clustering and error correction used MiTCR with a Q25 quality threshold and the strictest error-elimination algorithm. Lower-bound total TCR beta diversity was estimated with a nonparametric unseen species model using Euler transformation. TCRdb cleaned the public reads at Q25 with fastp, built clones with MiXCR and kept in-frame beta chains. Rows are unified per CDR3 protein, each entry keeping the most common DNA and genes. TCRdb's processing, not the authors', yielded these V and J calls. The sample data list about 400,000 distinct CDR3 sequences, and approximately 51% of these were observed just once. The ten biggest clones cover under 65% of the sample.

The V and J genes are TRBV30 and TRBJ1-2; no D segment can be confidently identified. The clonotype was recovered from a man aged 60 to 75 in good health. Sequenced: blood. The CDR3 protein: CAWSVGQSYGYTF. The base sequence is TGTGCCTGGAGTGTTGGCCAATCCTATGGCTACACCTTC.